This T cell receptor (beta chain) was captured by sequencing in a study of blood T cell repertoires in COVID-19. About the study: The study drew acute and convalescent COVID-19 samples from the United States, Italy and Spain. PBMCs, B-cell-depleted T cells, or T cells were the source of the cDNA or gDNA that made up the material.

V lost 7 bases and J 8 bases, leaving 8 bases between the germline ends. The germline V gene has CDR1 SNHLY and CDR2 FYNNEI. CDR3 length equals 11 residues. The data were produced by immunoSEQ multiplex PCR, yet TCRdb's version contains in-frame clones alone and is incomplete. The profile covers 60,000 to 85,000 clones, with more than 70% appearing a single time and 5% to 7.5% taken by the ten largest. This chain joins TRBV2 and TRBJ1-4; D is uncertain. The sample was peripheral blood. This clonotype was obtained from a woman in her sixties with acute or convalescent COVID-19. The CDR3 is CASKEGEKLFF. Here the CDR3 DNA reads TGTGCCAGCAAAGAGGGAGAAAAACTGTTTTTT.